Listed below are T cell receptor beta chains from one sample, sequenced in a study. TCRdb processed the 5' RACE reads anew with MiXCR; each CDR3 protein has one entry. Of approximately 58,000 distinct CDR3 sequences listed, 26% were seen once; the top ten hold 2.2%. Material: tumor-infiltrating Tregs sorted from the breast tumor. These receptors were obtained from a female donor with breast cancer. The CDR3 runs from the conserved cysteine through the conserved F or W. The D gene is left open where the match is weak. The size of a clone is reported for some rows only, either as once, few or many, or as a class for expanded clones.

TRBV6-2/TRBV6-3	once	-	TRBJ1-1	CASRLNRSAASF	TGTGCCAGCAGATTAAACAGGAGTGCGGCTTCCTTT
TRBV6-6	few	-	TRBJ2-1	CASSPGREEQFF	TGTGCCAGCAGTCCCGGACGCGAGGAGCAGTTCTTC
TRBV15	-	-	TRBJ1-1	CATSRRDILGGSEAFF	TGTGCCACCAGCAGAAGAGATATCCTCGGGGGCAGTGAAGCTTTCTTT
TRBV13	-	TRBD2	TRBJ2-7	CASSLGYLAGSSYEQYF	TGTGCCAGCAGCCTAGGTTACCTAGCGGGGAGCTCCTACGAGCAGTACTTC
TRBV6-2/TRBV6-3	few	TRBD2	TRBJ2-5	CASRVLTSGKARETQYF	TGTGCCAGCAGAGTTCTGACTAGCGGGAAGGCCAGAGAGACCCAGTACTTC
TRBV4-3	-	-	TRBJ2-1	CASSQAGTTYNEQFF	TGCGCCAGCAGCCAAGCCGGGACCACCTACAATGAGCAGTTCTTC
TRBV6-6	many	TRBD1	TRBJ1-2	CASSYSTGGYGYTF	TGTGCCAGCAGTTACTCAACAGGGGGCTATGGCTACACCTTC
TRBV28	-	-	TRBJ1-3	CASTPSGHLSGNTIYF	TGTGCCAGCACCCCGTCGGGACATCTCTCTGGAAACACCATATATTTT
TRBV6-6	-	-	TRBJ1-2	CASSSSGPKGGYTF	TGTGCCAGCAGTTCCTCGGGACCAAAGGGTGGCTACACCTTC
TRBV7-3	few	TRBD2	TRBJ2-3	CASSLTAGGPDTQYF	TGTGCCAGCAGCTTAACAGCGGGGGGGCCAGATACGCAGTATTTT
TRBV28	many	TRBD2	TRBJ2-2	CASRPGGLAGNTGELFF	TGTGCCAGCAGACCGGGAGGCCTAGCGGGGAACACCGGGGAGCTGTTTTTT
TRBV2	-	-	TRBJ2-3	CASSVGLGSVADTQYF	TGTGCCAGCAGTGTGGGGTTAGGGTCCGTGGCAGATACGCAGTATTTT
TRBV30	-	-	TRBJ1-3	CAWEAYRDNGNTIYF	TGTGCCTGGGAGGCTTACAGGGATAATGGAAACACCATATATTTT
TRBV12-5	-	-	TRBJ2-2	CASGLLAGNTGELFF	TGTGCTAGTGGTTTGTTGGCAGGGAACACCGGGGAGCTGTTTTTT
TRBV7-2	few	-	TRBJ2-7	CASQGVGTYEQYF	TGTGCCAGCCAAGGGGTAGGGACCTACGAGCAGTACTTC
TRBV12-3/TRBV12-4	-	-	TRBJ1-2	CASSLEGGYTF	TGTGCCAGCAGTTTGGAGGGTGGCTACACCTTC
TRBV7-9	many	-	TRBJ2-7	CASSLSNEQYF	TGTGCCAGCAGCCTCTCTAACGAGCAGTACTTC
TRBV6-1	many	TRBD2	TRBJ2-1	CASGPGGTRGFEQFF	TGTGCCAGCGGGCCTGGGGGGACTAGAGGATTTGAGCAGTTCTTC
TRBV7-9	many	-	TRBJ2-1	CASSLGRQGGFF	TGTGCCAGCAGCTTAGGGAGGCAGGGTGGGTTCTTC
TRBV7-6	-	TRBD1	TRBJ2-7	CASSLAGDRSHEQYF	TGTGCCAGCAGCTTAGCAGGGGACAGATCCCACGAGCAGTACTTC
TRBV5-6	many	-	TRBJ2-1	CASSLSGPNEQFF	TGTGCCAGCAGCTTGTCAGGGCCTAATGAGCAGTTCTTC
TRBV5-1	-	-	TRBJ1-5	CASSVGTNQPQHF	TGCGCCAGCAGCGTCGGGACTAATCAGCCCCAGCATTTT
TRBV5-6	-	TRBD2	TRBJ2-1	CASGLGREQFF	TGTGCCAGCGGACTAGGGCGTGAGCAGTTCTTC
TRBV7-6	-	-	TRBJ2-3	CASSSGRGTDTQYF	TGTGCCAGCAGCTCGGGTAGAGGCACAGATACGCAGTATTTT
TRBV20-1	few	TRBD1	TRBJ2-2	CSAPRTGRTGELFF	TGCAGTGCTCCACGGACAGGGAGGACCGGGGAGCTGTTTTTT
TRBV7-6	-	TRBD2	TRBJ2-5	CASSLAAGGETQYF	TGTGCCAGCAGCTTGGCTGCGGGGGGCGAGACCCAGTACTTC
TRBV10-3	-	TRBD1	TRBJ1-1	CAIRSLDRASTEAFF	TGTGCCATCAGAAGCCTAGACAGGGCGAGCACTGAAGCTTTCTTT
TRBV7-2	few	-	TRBJ1-2	CASSLQGYGYTF	TGTGCCAGCAGCTTACAGGGCTATGGCTACACCTTC
TRBV9	-	TRBD2	TRBJ2-7	CASSVVSLAGGNEQYF	TGTGCCAGCAGCGTAGTAAGTCTAGCGGGAGGGAACGAGCAGTACTTC
TRBV9	-	TRBD2	TRBJ2-3	CASSVLAGVGDTQYF	TGTGCCAGCAGCGTCCTAGCGGGAGTCGGGGATACGCAGTATTTT